This TCR beta chain was recovered during a study of T cell changes during pregnancy in multiple sclerosis (dated by TCRdb to the late 2010s). Background on the whole study: In women with multiple sclerosis, the researchers looked at how the T cell repertoire shifted as pregnancy progressed.

Library prep was done by the immunoSEQ multiplex PCR assay. TCRdb retrieved this table from immuneACCESS and kept in-frame rearrangements only. Not all clones are present; in checked studies, unresolved V genes account for under half, and no reason is known for the remainder. The sample contains tens of thousands of clones, roughly 90% of them found a single time. Approximately 1.5% of the sample is in the top ten clones. The germline V gene yields LGHNT for CDR1 and FRNRAP for CDR2. V and J are truncated by 6 bases and 6 bases respectively, leaving an intervening sequence of 12 bases. The CDR3 starts with the cysteine, ends with the phenylalanine, and has 13 residues. Only the CDR3 region is kept as DNA, spanning 39 bases read in frame from base 1. This clone has more than one count but fewer than ten. Its binding antigen is unknown. No base-level quality is on record; no much larger clone is a single base apart.

The receptor's source is a female donor in good health, enrolled as a control in a pregnancy study. Sequenced here: peripheral blood, sampled in the first trimester of pregnancy. The chain links TRBV12-5 with TRBJ2-1, with no confidently assigned D gene. The DNA sequence reads TGTGCTAGTGGCGGCCAGGTCGTCAATGAGCAGTTCTTC. Its protein product is CASGGQVVNEQFF. Reference TRBV12-5 and TRBJ2-1 genes cover what lies past the CDR3, so the full variable domain is DARVTQTPRHKVTEMGQEVTMRCQPILGHNTVFWYRQTMMQGLELLAYFRNRAPLDDSGMPKDRFSAEMPDATLATLKIQPSEPRDSAVYFCASGGQVVNEQFFGPGTRLTVL.